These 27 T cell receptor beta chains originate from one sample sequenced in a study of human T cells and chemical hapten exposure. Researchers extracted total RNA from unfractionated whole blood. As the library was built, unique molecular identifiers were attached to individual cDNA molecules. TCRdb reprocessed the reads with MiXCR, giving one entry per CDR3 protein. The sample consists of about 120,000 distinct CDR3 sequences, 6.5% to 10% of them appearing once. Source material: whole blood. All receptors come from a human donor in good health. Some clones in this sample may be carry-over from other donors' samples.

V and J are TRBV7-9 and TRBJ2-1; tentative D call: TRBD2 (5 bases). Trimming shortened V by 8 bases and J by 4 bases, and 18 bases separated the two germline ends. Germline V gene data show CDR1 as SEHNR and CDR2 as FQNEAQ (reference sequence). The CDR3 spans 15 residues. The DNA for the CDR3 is TGTGCCAGCGAGGAGGTACAGCTTTTTTACAATGAGCAGTTCTTC. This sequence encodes CASEEVQLFYNEQFF.

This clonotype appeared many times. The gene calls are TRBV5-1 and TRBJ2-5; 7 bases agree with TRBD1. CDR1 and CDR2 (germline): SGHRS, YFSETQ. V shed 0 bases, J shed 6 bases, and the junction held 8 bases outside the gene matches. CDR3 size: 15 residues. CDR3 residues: CASSLASGGGKTQYF. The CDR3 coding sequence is TGCGCCAGCAGCTTGGCGTCAGGGGGTGGAAAGACCCAGTACTTC.

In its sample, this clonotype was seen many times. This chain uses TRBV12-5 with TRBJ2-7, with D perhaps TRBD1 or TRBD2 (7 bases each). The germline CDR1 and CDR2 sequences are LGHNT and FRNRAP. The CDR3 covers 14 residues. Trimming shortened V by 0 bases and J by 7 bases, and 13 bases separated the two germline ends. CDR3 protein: CASGLVNRGGEQYF. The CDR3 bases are TGTGCTAGTGGTTTGGTCAACAGGGGAGGGGAGCAGTACTTC.

The CDR3, as DNA: TGTGCCATCAGCCTCGGGGGGGGGCAGGGTGAGCAGTTCTTC. Translated: CAISLGGGQGEQFF. The chain couples TRBV10-3 to TRBJ2-1; 8 nucleotides align to TRBD2. With V trimmed by 6 bases and J by 9 bases, 10 bases remained unmatched. The CDR3 is made up of 14 amino acids. The germline V gene encodes CDR1 ENHRY and CDR2 SYGVKD.

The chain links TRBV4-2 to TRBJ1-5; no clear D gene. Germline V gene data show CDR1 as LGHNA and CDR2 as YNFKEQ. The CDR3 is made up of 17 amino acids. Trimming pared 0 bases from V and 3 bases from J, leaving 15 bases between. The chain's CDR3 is CASSQDVGFGDNQPQHF. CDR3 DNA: TGTGCCAGCAGCCAAGATGTGGGGTTCGGAGACAATCAGCCCCAGCATTTT.

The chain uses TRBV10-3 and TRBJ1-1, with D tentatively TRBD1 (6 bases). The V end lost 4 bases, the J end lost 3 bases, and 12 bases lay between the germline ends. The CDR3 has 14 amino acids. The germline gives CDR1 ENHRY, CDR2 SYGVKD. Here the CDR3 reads CAISGLGADTEAFF. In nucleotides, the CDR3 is TGTGCCATCAGTGGGTTGGGGGCTGACACTGAAGCTTTCTTT.

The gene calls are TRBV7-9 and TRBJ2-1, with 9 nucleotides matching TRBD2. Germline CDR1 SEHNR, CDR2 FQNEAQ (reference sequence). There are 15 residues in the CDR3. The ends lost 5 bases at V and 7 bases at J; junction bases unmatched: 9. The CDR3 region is CASSPIAGVLNEQFF. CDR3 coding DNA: TGTGCCAGCAGCCCGATAGCGGGAGTGCTAAATGAGCAGTTCTTC.

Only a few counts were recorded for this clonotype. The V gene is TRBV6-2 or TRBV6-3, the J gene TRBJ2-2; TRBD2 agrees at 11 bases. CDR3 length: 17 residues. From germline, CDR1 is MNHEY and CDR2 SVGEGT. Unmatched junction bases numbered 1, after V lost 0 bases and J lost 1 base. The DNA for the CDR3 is TGTGCCAGCAGTTACTCGACTAGCGGGGTGAACACCGGGGAGCTGTTTTTT. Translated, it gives CASSYSTSGVNTGELFF.

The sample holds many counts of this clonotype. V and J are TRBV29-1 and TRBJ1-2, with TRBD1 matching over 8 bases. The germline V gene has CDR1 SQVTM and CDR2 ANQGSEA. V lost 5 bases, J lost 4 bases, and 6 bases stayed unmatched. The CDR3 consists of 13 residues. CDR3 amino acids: CSVLDRVGYGYTF. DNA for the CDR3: TGCAGCGTTCTGGACAGGGTGGGCTATGGCTACACCTTC.

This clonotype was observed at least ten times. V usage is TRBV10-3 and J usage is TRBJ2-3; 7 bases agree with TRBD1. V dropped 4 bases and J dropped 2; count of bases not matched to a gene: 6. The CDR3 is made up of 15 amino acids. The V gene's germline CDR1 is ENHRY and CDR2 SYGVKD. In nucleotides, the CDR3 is TGTGCCATCAGTGGTACAGGGGAGATCACAGATACGCAGTATTTT. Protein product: CAISGTGEITDTQYF.

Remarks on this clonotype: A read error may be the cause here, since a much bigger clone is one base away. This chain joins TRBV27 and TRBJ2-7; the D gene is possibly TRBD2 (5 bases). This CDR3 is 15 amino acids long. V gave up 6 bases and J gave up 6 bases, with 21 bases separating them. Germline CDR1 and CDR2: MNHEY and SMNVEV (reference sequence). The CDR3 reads CASSPVSGNGPEQYF. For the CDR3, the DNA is TGTGCCAGCAGCCCGGTGTCGGGGAATGGTCCCGAGCAGTACTTC.

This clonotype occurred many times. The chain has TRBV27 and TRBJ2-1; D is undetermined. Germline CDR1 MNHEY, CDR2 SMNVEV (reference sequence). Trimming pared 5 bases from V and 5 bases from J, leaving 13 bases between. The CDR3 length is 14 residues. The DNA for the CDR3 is TGTGCCAGCAGTCTCCTCGGCCCGCACAATGAGCAGTTCTTC. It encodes CASSLLGPHNEQFF.

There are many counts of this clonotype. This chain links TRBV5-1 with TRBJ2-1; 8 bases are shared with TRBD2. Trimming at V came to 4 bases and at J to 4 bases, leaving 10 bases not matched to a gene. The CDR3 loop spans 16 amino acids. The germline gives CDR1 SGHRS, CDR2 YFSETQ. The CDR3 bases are TGCGCCAGCAGCCCCCCGAGTAGCGGGGAGTACAATGAGCAGTTCTTC. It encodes CASSPPSSGEYNEQFF. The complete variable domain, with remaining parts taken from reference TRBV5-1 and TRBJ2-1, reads KAGVTQTPRYLIKTRGQQVTLSCSPISGHRSVSWYQQTPGQGLQFLFEYFSETQRNKGNFPGRFSGRQFSNSRSEMNVSTLELGDSALYLCASSPPSSGEYNEQFFGPGTRLTVL.

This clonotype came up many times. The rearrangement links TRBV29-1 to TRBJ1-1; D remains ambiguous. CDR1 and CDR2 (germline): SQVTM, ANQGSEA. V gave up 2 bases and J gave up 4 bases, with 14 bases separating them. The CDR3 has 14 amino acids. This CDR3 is CSVEWPGPGTEAFF. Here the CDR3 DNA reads TGCAGCGTTGAATGGCCAGGACCGGGCACTGAAGCTTTCTTT.

This CDR3 is CASSLSGGNTGELFF. The CDR3 coding sequence is TGTGCCAGCAGCTTATCGGGCGGGAACACCGGGGAGCTGTTTTTT. The J gene is TRBJ2-2, the V gene TRBV7-9; no definite D call. CDR3 length: 15 amino acids. Per the germline V gene, CDR1 is SEHNR and CDR2 is FQNEAQ (reference sequence). V lost 2 bases and J lost 1, with 8 bases in between.

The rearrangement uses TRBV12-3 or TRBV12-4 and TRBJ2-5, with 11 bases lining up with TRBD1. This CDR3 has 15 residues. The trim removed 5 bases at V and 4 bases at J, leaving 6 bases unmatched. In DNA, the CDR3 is TGTGCCAGCAGTCCCGGGACAGGGGGGGGAGAGACCCAGTACTTC. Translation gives CASSPGTGGGETQYF.

CDR3 DNA: TGTGCCAGCAGCACAGGACAGGGGGCGGCTGAAGCTTTCTTT. Encoded protein: CASSTGQGAAEAFF. V and J are TRBV7-9 and TRBJ1-1, with 11 bases matching TRBD1. The CDR3 is made up of 14 amino acids. Losses at the gene ends were 5 bases for V and 6 bases for J; bases not matched to a gene: 5. Per germline, CDR1 SEHNR and CDR2 FQNEAQ (reference sequence).

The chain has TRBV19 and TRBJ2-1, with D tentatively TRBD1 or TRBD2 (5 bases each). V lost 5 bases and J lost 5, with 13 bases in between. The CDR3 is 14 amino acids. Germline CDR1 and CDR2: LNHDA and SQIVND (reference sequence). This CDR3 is CASSLPGPDNEQFF. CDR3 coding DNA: TGTGCCAGTAGTCTCCCGGGACCAGACAATGAGCAGTTCTTC.

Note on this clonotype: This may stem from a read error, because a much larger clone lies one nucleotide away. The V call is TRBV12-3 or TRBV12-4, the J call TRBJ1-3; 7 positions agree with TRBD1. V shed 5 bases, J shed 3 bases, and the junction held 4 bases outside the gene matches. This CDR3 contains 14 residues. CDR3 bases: TGTGCCAGCAGTCAGAACAGGGGTGGAAACACCATATATTTT. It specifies CASSQNRGGNTIYF.

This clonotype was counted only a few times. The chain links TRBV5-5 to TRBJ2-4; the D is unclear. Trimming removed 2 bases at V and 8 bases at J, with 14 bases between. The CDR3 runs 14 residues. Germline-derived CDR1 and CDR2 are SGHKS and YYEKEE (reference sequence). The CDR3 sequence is CASSLQSSPDIQYF. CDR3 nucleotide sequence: TGTGCCAGCAGCTTACAGTCGTCCCCGGACATTCAGTACTTC. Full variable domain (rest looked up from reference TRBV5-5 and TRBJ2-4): DAGVTQSPTHLIKTRGQQVTLRCSPISGHKSVSWYQQVLGQGPQFIFQYYEKEERGRGNFPDRFSARQFPNYSSELNVNALLLGDSALYLCASSLQSSPDIQYFGAGTRLSVL.

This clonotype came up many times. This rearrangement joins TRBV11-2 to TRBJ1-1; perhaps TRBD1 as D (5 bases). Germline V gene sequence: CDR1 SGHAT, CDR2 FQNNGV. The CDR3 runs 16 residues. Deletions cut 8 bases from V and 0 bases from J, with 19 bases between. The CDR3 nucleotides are TGTGCCAGCGGCCCCCCGTGGGGGTTCATGAACACTGAAGCTTTCTTT. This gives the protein CASGPPWGFMNTEAFF.

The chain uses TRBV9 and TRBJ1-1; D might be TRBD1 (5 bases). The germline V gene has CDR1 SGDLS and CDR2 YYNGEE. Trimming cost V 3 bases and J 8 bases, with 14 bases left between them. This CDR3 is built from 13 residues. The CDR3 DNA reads TGTGCCAGCAGCGCCGGGACGGGTGGAGAAGCTTTCTTT. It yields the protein CASSAGTGGEAFF.

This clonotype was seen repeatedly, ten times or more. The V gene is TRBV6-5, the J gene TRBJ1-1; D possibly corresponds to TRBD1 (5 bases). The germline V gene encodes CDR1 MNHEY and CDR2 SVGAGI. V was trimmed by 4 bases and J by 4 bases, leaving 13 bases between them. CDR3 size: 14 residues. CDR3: CASSSRGGSTEAFF. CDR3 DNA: TGTGCCAGCAGTTCCCGGGGGGGGAGCACTGAAGCTTTCTTT.

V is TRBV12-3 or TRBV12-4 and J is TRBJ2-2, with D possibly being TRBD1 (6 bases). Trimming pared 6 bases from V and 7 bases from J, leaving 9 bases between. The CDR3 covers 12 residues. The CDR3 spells CASRQGHGELFF. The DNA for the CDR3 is TGTGCCAGCAGGCAGGGACACGGGGAGCTGTTTTTT.

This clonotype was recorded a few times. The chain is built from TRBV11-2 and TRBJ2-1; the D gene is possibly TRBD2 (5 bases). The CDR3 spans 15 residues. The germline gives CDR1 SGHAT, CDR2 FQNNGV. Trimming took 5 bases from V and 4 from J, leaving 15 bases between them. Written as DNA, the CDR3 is TGTGCCAGCAGCCAGCCGGGGATCTTTTACAATGAGCAGTTCTTC. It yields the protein CASSQPGIFYNEQFF. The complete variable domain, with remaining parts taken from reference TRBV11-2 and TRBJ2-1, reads EAGVAQSPRYKIIEKRQSVAFWCNPISGHATLYWYQQILGQGPKLLIQFQNNGVVDDSQLPKDRFSAERLKGVDSTLKIQPAKLEDSAVYLCASSQPGIFYNEQFFGPGTRLTVL.

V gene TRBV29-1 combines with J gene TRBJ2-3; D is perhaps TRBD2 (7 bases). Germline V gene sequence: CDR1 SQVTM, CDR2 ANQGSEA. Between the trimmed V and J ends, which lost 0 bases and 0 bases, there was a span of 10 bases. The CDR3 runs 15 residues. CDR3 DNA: TGCAGCGTTGAAGAGGGGGGGCCCAGCACAGATACGCAGTATTTT. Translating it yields CSVEEGGPSTDTQYF.

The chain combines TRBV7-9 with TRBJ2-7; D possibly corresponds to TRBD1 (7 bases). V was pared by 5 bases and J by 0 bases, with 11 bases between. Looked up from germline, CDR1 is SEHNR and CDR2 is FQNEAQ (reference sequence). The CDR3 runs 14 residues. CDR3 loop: CASSPGDSSYEQYF. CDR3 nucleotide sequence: TGTGCCAGCAGCCCGGGGGACAGCTCCTACGAGCAGTACTTC.